The 22 T cell receptor beta chains below come from one sample, sequenced in a study of pediatric ulcerative colitis. During colonoscopy, one to two rectal pinch biopsies were collected. Sequencing used immunoSEQ multiplex PCR; TCRdb keeps in-frame clones, though not all of them. The profile covers some 24,000 clones, with 65% to 80% appearing a single time and approximately 8% taken by the ten largest. The sample comprised gut tissue. These receptors came from a boy between 10 and 17 years old with severe ulcerative colitis.

The chain joins TRBV15 to TRBJ2-6; D is unresolved. This CDR3 is built from 16 residues. Germline CDR1 LNHNV, CDR2 YYDKDF (reference sequence). V lost 6 bases to trimming and J lost 0 bases, with 12 bases between them. The chain's CDR3 is CATSLQTGSGANVLTF. The CDR3 coding sequence is TGTGCCACCAGTCTACAGACGGGCTCTGGGGCCAACGTCCTGACTTTC.

CDR3 protein: CASSLGFRETQYF. In nucleotides, the CDR3 is TGTGCCAGCAGCTTGGGATTCAGGGAGACCCAGTACTTC. The V call is TRBV7-2, the J call TRBJ2-5; D not certain. The CDR3 is made up of 13 amino acids. V shed 3 bases and J shed 5 bases, with 10 bases lying between them. Per the germline V gene, CDR1 is SGHTA and CDR2 is FQGNSA.

This chain links TRBV12-5 with TRBJ2-7, with 7 bases that match TRBD1. V was pared by 5 bases and J by 2 bases, with 12 bases of the junction left unmatched. The germline gives CDR1 LGHNT, CDR2 FRNRAP. This CDR3 has 16 amino acids. CDR3: CASGSRGGGETYEQYF. The CDR3 nucleotides are TGTGCTAGTGGTAGCCGAGGGGGCGGCGAGACCTACGAGCAGTACTTC. The variable domain in full, with the rest retrieved from reference TRBV12-5 and TRBJ2-7, is DARVTQTPRHKVTEMGQEVTMRCQPILGHNTVFWYRQTMMQGLELLAYFRNRAPLDDSGMPKDRFSAEMPDATLATLKIQPSEPRDSAVYFCASGSRGGGETYEQYFGPGTRLTVT.

The CDR3 nucleotides read TGTGCCAGCAGCGTAGTCGCATCGACGTACGGCTACACCTTC. Protein: CASSVVASTYGYTF. V usage is TRBV9 and J usage is TRBJ1-2; D remains unclear. Germline-derived CDR1 and CDR2 are SGDLS and YYNGEE. V was cut by 0 bases and J by 8 bases, with 14 bases left in between. This CDR3 spans 14 amino acids.

This sequence joins TRBV12-5 and TRBJ1-5, with TRBD1 as a possible D gene (5 bases). CDR1 is LGHNT, CDR2 FRNRAP, per germline. The CDR3 has 15 residues. Trimming took off 4 bases at V and 0 bases at J, with 10 bases between the two ends. This CDR3 reads CASGWEDSSNQPQHF. CDR3 coding DNA: TGTGCTAGTGGTTGGGAAGACAGTAGCAATCAGCCCCAGCATTTT.

The chain has TRBV6-4 and TRBJ2-3, with 7 positions matching TRBD1. This CDR3 region has 14 residues. Per the germline V gene, CDR1 is MRHNA and CDR2 is SNTAGT. Trimming cost V 6 bases and J 2 bases; bases outside gene matches: 5. In DNA, the CDR3 is TGTGCCAGCAGACAGGGGAGTTTCACAGATACGCAGTATTTT. It specifies CASRQGSFTDTQYF.

V and J are TRBV6-4 and TRBJ2-3, with a weak D call TRBD1 (5 bases). The CDR3 contains 15 residues. The V and J ends lost 3 bases and 0 bases respectively, with 10 bases between them. The germline CDR1 and CDR2 sequences are MRHNA and SNTAGT. The CDR3: CASSEVAGSTDTQYF. CDR3 nucleotide sequence: TGTGCCAGCAGTGAAGTGGCAGGGAGCACAGATACGCAGTATTTT.

This sequence joins TRBV11-2 and TRBJ1-1; D unresolved. The CDR3 is made up of 13 amino acids. The V end was cut by 4 bases, the J end by 4 bases, with 10 bases between. Germline loops: CDR1 SGHAT, CDR2 FQNNGV. In nucleotides, the CDR3 is TGTGCCAGCAGCTCCTCGGTGGGCACTGAAGCTTTCTTT. Protein product: CASSSSVGTEAFF. The full variable domain, completed using reference TRBV11-2 and TRBJ1-1, is EAGVAQSPRYKIIEKRQSVAFWCNPISGHATLYWYQQILGQGPKLLIQFQNNGVVDDSQLPKDRFSAERLKGVDSTLKIQPAKLEDSAVYLCASSSSVGTEAFFGQGTRLTVV.

The J gene is TRBJ1-1, the V gene TRBV5-4; D is unclear. The CDR3 sequence is 15 residues long. V was trimmed by 2 bases and J by 1 base, leaving 12 bases between them. From germline, CDR1 is SGHNT and CDR2 YYREEE (reference sequence). The CDR3 nucleotides read TGTGCCAGCAGCTTAGGGCCAGCCGGGAACACTGAAGCTTTCTTT. This gives the protein CASSLGPAGNTEAFF.

The chain carries TRBV10-3 and TRBJ1-5; weak D call: TRBD1 (5 bases). The CDR3 has 18 residues. The V end was cut by 0 bases, the J end by 0 bases, with 15 bases between. Per germline, CDR1 ENHRY and CDR2 SYGVKD. This CDR3 reads CAISESLISDISNQPQHF. For the CDR3, the DNA is TGTGCCATCAGTGAGTCGTTGATCTCGGACATTAGCAATCAGCCCCAGCATTTT.

The chain is built from TRBV4-2 and TRBJ2-5; no clear D gene. Germline CDR1 reads LGHNA; CDR2 reads YNFKEQ. This CDR3 has 14 residues. Deletions cut 0 bases from V and 3 bases from J, with 8 bases between. CDR3 DNA sequence: TGTGCCAGCAGCCAAGATTCTATAAAAGAGACCCAGTACTTC. Residues: CASSQDSIKETQYF.

V gene TRBV19 combines with J gene TRBJ2-2; D is undetermined. V dropped 8 bases and J dropped 2 bases, with 12 bases sitting between them. CDR3 size: 14 residues. Germline CDR1 is LNHDA and CDR2 is SQIVND (reference sequence). DNA of the CDR3: TGTGCCAGTCGGTCAGAATCAAACACCGGGGAGCTGTTTTTT. Amino acid sequence: CASRSESNTGELFF.

This chain joins TRBV11-3 and TRBJ2-5, with TRBD2 matching over 14 bases. The CDR3 spans 16 residues. J was trimmed by 4 bases and V by 4 bases; bases with no gene match: 5. Germline CDR1 SGHNT, CDR2 YENEEA. CDR3 sequence (DNA): TGTGCCAGCAGCTACGCGGGACTAGCGGGAGCAGAGACCCAGTACTTC. As protein: CASSYAGLAGAETQYF.

This clone is judged medium-sized. This sample also contains other DNA sequences that code for the same CDR3. The genes are TRBV6-1 and TRBJ1-3; D uncertain. Trimming took 0 bases from V and 0 from J, leaving 6 bases between them. CDR3 size: 15 residues. The germline V gene has CDR1 MNHNS and CDR2 SASEGT. The CDR3: CASSEAPSSGNTIYF. CDR3 in DNA: TGTGCCAGCAGTGAAGCACCGAGCTCTGGAAACACCATATATTTT.

This chain uses TRBV19 with TRBJ2-1; 12 nucleotides align to TRBD2. CDR3 size: 15 residues. The germline CDR1 and CDR2 sequences are LNHDA and SQIVND (reference sequence). Trimming took 5 bases from V and 7 from J; bases not matched to a gene: 6. DNA for the CDR3: TGTGCCAGTAGTCCCGGACTAGCGGGAACGAATGAGCAGTTCTTC. It translates to CASSPGLAGTNEQFF.

This clone showed up just a few times. V usage is TRBV10-3 and J usage is TRBJ2-1; D call uncertain. CDR1 ENHRY and CDR2 SYGVKD come from the germline V gene. There are 14 residues in the CDR3. V dropped 2 bases and J dropped 2 bases, with 7 bases sitting between them. CDR3 bases: TGTGCCATCAGTGAGAGTACTACCTACAATGAGCAGTTCTTC. Protein product: CAISESTTYNEQFF.

The rearrangement uses TRBV28 and TRBJ1-2; maybe TRBD1 (5 bases). V was cut by 2 bases and J by 5 bases, with 6 bases left in between. Per germline, CDR1 MDHEN and CDR2 SYDVKM. CDR3 length: 12 amino acids. The CDR3 bases are TGTGCCAGCAGTTTAGCAGGGTATGGCTACACCTTC. Translating gives CASSLAGYGYTF.

Notes on this clone: The sample contains more than one DNA sequence encoding this CDR3. The chain couples TRBV4-1 to TRBJ2-7; 7 nucleotides align to TRBD2. Germline V gives CDR1 MGHRA, CDR2 YSYEKL. CDR3 size: 13 residues. Trimming cost V 1 base and J 3 bases; bases outside gene matches: 0. CDR3 residues: CASSQGTSYEQYF. The CDR3 coding sequence is TGCGCCAGCAGCCAAGGGACTAGCTACGAGCAGTACTTC.

The chain combines TRBV27 with TRBJ2-7; 9 bases match TRBD1. J was trimmed by 2 bases and V by 6 bases; bases with no gene match: 5. Germline values: CDR1 MNHEY, CDR2 SMNVEV (reference sequence). CDR3 size: 14 residues. CDR3 protein: CASRDRGNPYEQYF. For the CDR3, the DNA is TGTGCCAGCAGGGACAGGGGCAATCCCTACGAGCAGTACTTC.

The chain joins TRBV28 to TRBJ1-3; the D gene is possibly TRBD1 (5 bases). Germline values: CDR1 MDHEN, CDR2 SYDVKM. The CDR3 sequence is 15 residues long. The V end lost 6 bases, the J end lost 0 bases, and 12 bases lay between the germline ends. The CDR3 protein is CASSPGHNSGNTIYF. The DNA for the CDR3 is TGTGCCAGCAGCCCAGGACACAACTCTGGAAACACCATATATTTT.

The genes are TRBV6-5 and TRBJ1-2; 9 bases match TRBD1. V was pared by 8 bases and J by 8 bases, with 12 bases of the junction left unmatched. The CDR3 runs to 14 residues. Germline CDR1 reads MNHEY; CDR2 reads SVGAGI. In nucleotides, the CDR3 is TGTGCCAGCGGCCTATCACAGGGGGCCGGGGGCTACACCTTC. It yields the protein CASGLSQGAGGYTF.

This clone has just one count. This chain connects TRBV6-6 to TRBJ2-3; D gene unclear. Trimming shortened V by 2 bases and J by 5 bases, and 8 bases separated the two germline ends. The CDR3 is 13 amino acids. The germline V gene encodes CDR1 MNHNY and CDR2 SVGAGI (reference sequence). The CDR3 DNA reads as TGTGCCAGCAGTTACGGGGTGGGAGATACGCAGTATTTT. Translated, it gives CASSYGVGDTQYF.